These 8 T cell receptor beta chains were all obtained from the same sample, sequenced in a study of T cell repertoires in aging, cancer and after chemotherapy. Rearranged V-D-J TRB sequences were amplified with a mixed TRB-A/B primer pool. Each CDR3 protein is one row after TCRdb ran MiXCR on the multiplex PCR reads. The repertoire includes more than 8,500 distinct CDR3 sequences, approximately 40% of them detected once, and roughly 4% sits in the top ten. The template was genomic DNA from peripheral blood, not RNA. The specimen was blood. These receptors were collected from a human donor in good health.

The rearrangement uses TRBV5-6 and TRBJ2-1, with TRBD2 matching over 10 bases. CDR1 and CDR2 (germline): SGHDT, YYEEEE. V dropped 4 bases and J dropped 4; count of bases not matched to a gene: 8. The CDR3 is made up of 16 amino acids. Here the CDR3 DNA reads TGTGCCAGCAGCCAAGCCGGGACTAGCGCATACAATGAGCAGTTCTTC. Its protein is CASSQAGTSAYNEQFF.

This clonotype was picked up a small number of times. V gene TRBV18 combines with J gene TRBJ2-1; TRBD2 matches 13 bases. The CDR3 covers 17 residues. J gave up 7 bases and V 3 bases, and 9 bases lay outside the gene matches. From germline, CDR1 is KGHSH and CDR2 LQKENI. CDR3 nucleotides: TGTGCCAGCTCACCCAGACTAGCGGGAGGCCGTGGGAATGAGCAGTTCTTC. Amino acids: CASSPRLAGGRGNEQFF.

This clonotype was observed a few times. This sequence joins TRBV13 and TRBJ1-1; D uncertain. V lost 5 bases and J 2 bases, leaving 18 bases between the germline ends. Germline CDR1 and CDR2: PRHDT and FYEKMQ (reference sequence). The CDR3 loop spans 16 amino acids. CDR3 sequence: CASSPPLWEPNTEAFF. CDR3 DNA sequence: TGTGCCAGCAGCCCCCCCTTGTGGGAGCCCAACACTGAAGCTTTCTTT. Full variable domain (outside the CDR3, taken from reference TRBV13 and TRBJ1-1): AAGVIQSPRHLIKEKRETATLKCYPIPRHDTVYWYQQGPGQDPQFLISFYEKMQSDKGSIPDRFSAQQFSDYHSELNMSSLELGDSALYFCASSPPLWEPNTEAFFGQGTRLTVV.

By frequency in the sample, this clonotype is medium-sized. The V and J genes are TRBV29-1 and TRBJ2-6; D remains unclear. Between the trimmed V and J ends, which lost 2 bases and 0 bases, there was a span of 11 bases. The germline gives CDR1 SQVTM, CDR2 ANQGSEA. The CDR3 length is 16 residues. This CDR3 reads CSVETDVNSGANVLTF. As DNA, the CDR3 is TGCAGCGTTGAAACTGACGTGAACTCTGGGGCCAACGTCCTGACTTTC.

Only a few counts were recorded for this clonotype. The genes are TRBV18 and TRBJ2-1; the D gene is possibly TRBD2 (5 bases). V was shortened by 3 bases and J by 11 bases, with 17 bases between the two germline ends. This CDR3 contains 14 residues. The germline V gene has CDR1 KGHSH and CDR2 LQKENI. The chain's CDR3 is CASSPSDGGKKQFF. The CDR3 DNA sequence: TGTGCCAGCTCACCGAGTGACGGAGGTAAAAAGCAGTTCTTC.

The rearrangement links TRBV12-3 or TRBV12-4 to TRBJ2-3, with D unresolved. The V end lost 3 bases, the J end lost 1 base, and 8 bases lay between the germline ends. This CDR3 has 14 residues. The CDR3 nucleotides are TGTGCCAGCAGTTTTGTACCCGGCACAGATACGCAGTATTTT. Translated: CASSFVPGTDTQYF.

This clonotype was found a few times. V and J are TRBV5-5 and TRBJ1-1; D not resolved. The CDR3 has 14 amino acids. Trimming stripped 5 bases from V and 4 bases from J, with 15 bases between. The germline gives CDR1 SGHKS, CDR2 YYEKEE (reference sequence). This CDR3 is CASRISLFSTEAFF. The CDR3 DNA follows: TGTGCCAGCAGGATAAGCTTGTTTAGCACTGAAGCTTTCTTT.

The V and J genes are TRBV13 and TRBJ2-3, with 13 nucleotides matching TRBD2. In germline, CDR1 is PRHDT, CDR2 FYEKMQ (reference sequence). CDR3 length: 15 amino acids. Losses at the gene ends were 7 bases for V and 4 bases for J; bases not matched to a gene: 5. The CDR3 region has the DNA TGTGCCAGCACCTCGACTAGCGGGAGGCCAGATACGCAGTATTTT. This encodes CASTSTSGRPDTQYF.